Given below is one TCR beta chain in context. J was trimmed by 5 bases and V by 4 bases; bases with no gene match: 11. Germline V gene sequence: CDR1 SGHRS, CDR2 YFSETQ. This CDR3 region has 15 residues. This entry comes from a study of blood T cell repertoires in COVID-19. Clones were sequenced by immunoSEQ multiplex PCR, and TCRdb holds only the in-frame ones, with some missing. The sample includes 150,000 to 200,000 clones, roughly 86% of them seen just once. Input material: peripheral blood. The TCR was taken from a man between 65 and 85 years old with acute or convalescent COVID-19. The genes are TRBV5-1 and TRBJ1-1, with 7 bases lining up with TRBD1. CDR3 amino acids: CASSAGQARGTEAFF. Here the CDR3 DNA reads TGCGCCAGCAGCGCCGGACAGGCAAGGGGGACTGAAGCTTTCTTT. The full variable domain, with the rest looked up from reference TRBV5-1 and TRBJ1-1, is KAGVTQTPRYLIKTRGQQVTLSCSPISGHRSVSWYQQTPGQGLQFLFEYFSETQRNKGNFPGRFSGRQFSNSRSEMNVSTLELGDSALYLCASSAGQARGTEAFFGQGTRLTVV.